This T cell receptor (beta chain) was sequenced during a study of blood T cell repertoires in COVID-19. CDR3 length: 11 amino acids. V lost 8 bases and J lost 5, with 9 bases in between. CDR1 is MNHEY, CDR2 SVGAGI, per germline. Repertoires were generated with immunoSEQ multiplex PCR, while TCRdb's copy carries only in-frame clones and drops some. The sample lists 150,000 or so clones, approximately 93% seen once, with 2% in the top ten. The sequence was obtained from an older woman with COVID-19, enrolled during active disease. The sample comprised peripheral blood. This chain links TRBV6-5 with TRBJ1-1; D call uncertain. CDR3 coding DNA: TGTGCCAGCTCGCGGGGTACTGAAGCTTTCTTT. It encodes CASSRGTEAFF.